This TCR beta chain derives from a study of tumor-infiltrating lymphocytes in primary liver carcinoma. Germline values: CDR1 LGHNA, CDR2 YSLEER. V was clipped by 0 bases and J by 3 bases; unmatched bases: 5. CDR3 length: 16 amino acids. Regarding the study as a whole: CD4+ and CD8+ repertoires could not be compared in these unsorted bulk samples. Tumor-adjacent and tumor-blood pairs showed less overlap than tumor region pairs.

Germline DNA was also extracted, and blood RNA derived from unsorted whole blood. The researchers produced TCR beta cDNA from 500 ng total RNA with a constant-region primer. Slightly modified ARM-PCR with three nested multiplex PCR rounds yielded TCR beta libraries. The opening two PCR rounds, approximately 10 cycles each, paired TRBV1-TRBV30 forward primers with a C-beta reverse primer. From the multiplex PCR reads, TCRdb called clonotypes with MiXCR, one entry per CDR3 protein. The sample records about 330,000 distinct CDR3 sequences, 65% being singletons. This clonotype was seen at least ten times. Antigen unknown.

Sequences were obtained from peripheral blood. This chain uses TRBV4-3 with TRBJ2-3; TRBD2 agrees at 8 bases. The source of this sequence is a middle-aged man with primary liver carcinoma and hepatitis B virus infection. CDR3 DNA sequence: TGCGCCAGCAGCCAAGATTTGGCTAGCGGGACAGATACGCAGTATTTT. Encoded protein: CASSQDLASGTDTQYF.